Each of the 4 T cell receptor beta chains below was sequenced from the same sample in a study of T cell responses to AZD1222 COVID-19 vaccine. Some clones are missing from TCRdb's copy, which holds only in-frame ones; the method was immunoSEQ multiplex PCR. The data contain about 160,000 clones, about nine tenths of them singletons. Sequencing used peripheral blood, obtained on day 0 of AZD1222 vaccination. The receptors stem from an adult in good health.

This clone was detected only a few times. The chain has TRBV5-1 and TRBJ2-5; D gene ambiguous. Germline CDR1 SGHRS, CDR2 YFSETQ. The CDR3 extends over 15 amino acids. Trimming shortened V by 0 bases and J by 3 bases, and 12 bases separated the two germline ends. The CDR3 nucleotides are TGCGCCAGCAGCTTGGGAGTCGGCAGGAAAGAGACCCAGTACTTC. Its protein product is CASSLGVGRKETQYF.

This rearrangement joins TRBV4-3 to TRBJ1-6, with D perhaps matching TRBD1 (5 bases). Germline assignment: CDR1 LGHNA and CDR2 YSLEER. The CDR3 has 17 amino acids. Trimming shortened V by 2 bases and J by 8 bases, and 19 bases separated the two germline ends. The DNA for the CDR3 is TGCGCCAGCAGCCAATATTACCGCAGGGATTCGGATTCACCCCTCCACTTT. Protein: CASSQYYRRDSDSPLHF.

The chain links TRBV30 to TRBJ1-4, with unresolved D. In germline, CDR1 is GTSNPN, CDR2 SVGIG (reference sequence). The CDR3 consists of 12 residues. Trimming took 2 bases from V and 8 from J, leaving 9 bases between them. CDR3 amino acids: CAWSLAREKLFF. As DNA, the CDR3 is TGTGCCTGGAGTTTGGCGCGCGAAAAACTGTTTTTT.

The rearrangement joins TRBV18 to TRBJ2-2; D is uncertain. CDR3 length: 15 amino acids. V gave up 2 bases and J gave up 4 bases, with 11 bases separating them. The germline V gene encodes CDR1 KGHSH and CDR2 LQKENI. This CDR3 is CASSPTSPGTGELFF. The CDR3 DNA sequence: TGTGCCAGCTCACCAACCTCTCCCGGCACCGGGGAGCTGTTTTTT.